What follows are 17 T cell receptor beta chains derived from one specimen sequenced in a study of cytomegalovirus exposure and HLA in healthy donors. 13 Jbeta primers and 60 Vbeta primers were used for the PCR. Sequenced by immunoSEQ multiplex PCR; TCRdb stores in-frame clones only, minus some. Here the sample spans about 130,000 clones, approximately 80% being singletons. What was sequenced was PBMCs. Receptors were obtained from a woman between 35 and 50 years old in good health and CMV-seronegative.

The table lists this clone with a count of one. This chain joins TRBV5-1 and TRBJ2-7; 9 bases agree with TRBD1. The CDR3 length is 14 residues. Germline assignment: CDR1 SGHRS and CDR2 YFSETQ. The J segment lost 5 bases and the V segment lost 4 bases, leaving 7 bases of the junction unmatched. The CDR3 protein is CASSGSTGGHEQYF. CDR3 coding DNA: TGCGCCAGCAGCGGATCTACAGGGGGCCACGAGCAGTACTTC.

This clone appeared once. The CDR3 bases are TGTGCCAGCAGTTACTCGAGTAGCGGACCCGCCTACGAGCAGTACTTC. Protein product: CASSYSSSGPAYEQYF. The chain carries TRBV6-6 and TRBJ2-7; D is possibly TRBD2 (6 bases). V was pared by 0 bases and J by 2 bases, with 14 bases between. This CDR3 comprises 16 residues. Germline CDR1 is MNHNY and CDR2 is SVGAGI (reference sequence).

This clone was seen a handful of times. V gene TRBV28 combines with J gene TRBJ1-2, with 10 nucleotides matching TRBD1. Germline CDR1 and CDR2: MDHEN and SYDVKM. The V and J ends lost 7 bases and 7 bases, in that order; junction bases with no gene match: 15. The CDR3 is 16 residues long. CDR3 DNA sequence: TGTGCCAGCAAGTACACGGGGACAGGGGAAGGATTTGGCTACACCTTC. This translates into CASKYTGTGEGFGYTF.

The chain recombines TRBV28 with TRBJ2-6, with D possibly TRBD1 on 5 matching bases. Deletions cut 3 bases from V and 2 bases from J, with 11 bases between. Germline CDR1 reads MDHEN; CDR2 reads SYDVKM. CDR3 length: 16 amino acids. The DNA for the CDR3 is TGTGCCAGCAGTTTCGATCAGGGTGCTGGGGCCAACGTCCTGACTTTC. Translated: CASSFDQGAGANVLTF. The complete variable domain, with remaining parts taken from reference TRBV28 and TRBJ2-6, reads DVKVTQSSRYLVKRTGEKVFLECVQDMDHENMFWYRQDPGLGLRLIYFSYDVKMKEKGDIPEGYSVSREKKERFSLILESASTNQTSMYLCASSFDQGAGANVLTFGAGSRLTVL.

The rearrangement links TRBV18 to TRBJ2-2, with TRBD2 identical over 10 bases. Germline V gives CDR1 KGHSH, CDR2 LQKENI. This CDR3 is 16 amino acids long. Losses at the gene ends were 3 bases for V and 6 bases for J; bases not matched to a gene: 7. The CDR3 nucleotides are TGTGCCAGCTCACCGATACTAGCGGGGACGTCCGGGGAGCTGTTTTTT. This encodes CASSPILAGTSGELFF.

This rearrangement joins TRBV14 to TRBJ1-2; a weak D match, TRBD1 (6 bases). The CDR3 spans 16 residues. The V and J ends lost 0 bases and 3 bases respectively, with 14 bases between them. Looked up from germline, CDR1 is SGHDN and CDR2 is FVKESK. CDR3 loop: CASSQDWGRTDYGYTF. The CDR3 nucleotides are TGTGCCAGCAGCCAAGATTGGGGGCGGACAGACTATGGCTACACCTTC.

This chain connects TRBV9 to TRBJ2-3, with 8 bases aligning to TRBD1. Germline V gene sequence: CDR1 SGDLS, CDR2 YYNGEE. J gave up 1 base and V 0 bases, and 4 bases lay outside the gene matches. The CDR3 totals 16 residues. The CDR3 is CASSVAPTGGTDTQYF. Written as DNA, the CDR3 is TGTGCCAGCAGCGTAGCCCCGACAGGGGGCACAGATACGCAGTATTTT. Using reference TRBV9 and TRBJ2-3 for the parts outside the CDR3, the full variable domain is DSGVTQTPKHLITATGQRVTLRCSPRSGDLSVYWYQQSLDQGLQFLIQYYNGEERAKGNILERFSAQQFPDLHSELNLSSLELGDSALYFCASSVAPTGGTDTQYFGPGTRLTVL.

This chain joins TRBV7-9 and TRBJ2-2; 9 nucleotides align to TRBD1. V shed 1 base and J 6 bases; nucleotides not matched to a gene: 0. The germline V gene encodes CDR1 SEHNR and CDR2 FQNEAQ (reference sequence). CDR3 length: 14 amino acids. CDR3 loop: CASSLGQGAGELFF. CDR3 bases: TGTGCCAGCAGCTTAGGACAGGGGGCCGGGGAGCTGTTTTTT.

The count of this clone is one. The chain couples TRBV7-9 to TRBJ2-7; weak D call: TRBD2 (5 bases). Trimming shortened V by 4 bases and J by 7 bases, and 11 bases separated the two germline ends. The CDR3 is 12 residues long. Germline loops: CDR1 SEHNR, CDR2 FQNEAQ (reference sequence). The CDR3 spells CASSSERREQYF. The CDR3 DNA reads as TGTGCCAGCAGCTCCGAGAGGAGGGAGCAGTACTTC.

V is TRBV21-1 and J is TRBJ2-7; the table's D call TRBD1 went unverified against the DNA. TRBV21-1 is noted as a pseudogene. The CDR3 runs 15 residues. The CDR3 protein is CASSKSRTGGYEQYF. CDR3 coding DNA: TGTGCCAGCAGCAAAAGTAGGACAGGGGGCTACGAGCAGTACTTC.

The V call is TRBV7-9, the J call TRBJ1-1; maybe TRBD1 (6 bases). The CDR3 is 14 residues long. Trimming took off 6 bases at V and 5 bases at J, with 16 bases between the two ends. Germline V gives CDR1 SEHNR, CDR2 FQNEAQ (reference sequence). In DNA, the CDR3 is TGTGCCAGCAGATCTACCACAGGGTGGACTGAAGCTTTCTTT. Translated, it gives CASRSTTGWTEAFF. Using reference TRBV7-9 and TRBJ1-1 for the parts outside the CDR3, the full variable domain is DTGVSQNPRHKITKRGQNVTFRCDPISEHNRLYWYRQTLGQGPEFLTYFQNEAQLEKSRLLSDRFSAERPKGSFSTLEIQRTEQGDSAMYLCASRSTTGWTEAFFGQGTRLTVV.

V usage is TRBV5-5 and J usage is TRBJ2-5; D possibly corresponds to TRBD1 (5 bases). Trimming removed 1 base at V and 7 bases at J, with 17 bases between. Germline CDR1 SGHKS, CDR2 YYEKEE (reference sequence). The CDR3 runs to 15 residues. CDR3 in DNA: TGTGCCAGCAGCTTGCTCGGACATTCCCAGGGGACCCAGTACTTC. It encodes CASSLLGHSQGTQYF.

The chain carries TRBV11-2 and TRBJ2-1; D not resolved. Deletions cut 2 bases from V and 9 bases from J, with 11 bases between. The V gene's germline CDR1 is SGHAT and CDR2 FQNNGV. The CDR3 is 13 residues long. The CDR3 DNA sequence: TGTGCCAGCAGCTTATCGGGTGTCGGTGAGCAGTTCTTC. It translates to CASSLSGVGEQFF.

V is TRBV9 and J is TRBJ2-3, with TRBD2 as a possible D gene (6 bases). CDR3 length equals 13 residues. V was pared by 4 bases and J by 2 bases, with 8 bases between. Germline V gene data show CDR1 as SGDLS and CDR2 as YYNGEE. CDR3 nucleotide sequence: TGTGCCAGCAGCCGGGGGAACACAGATACGCAGTATTTT. It codes for CASSRGNTDTQYF. Based on the CDR3 plus reference TRBV9 and TRBJ2-3, the full variable domain is DSGVTQTPKHLITATGQRVTLRCSPRSGDLSVYWYQQSLDQGLQFLIQYYNGEERAKGNILERFSAQQFPDLHSELNLSSLELGDSALYFCASSRGNTDTQYFGPGTRLTVL.

The chain is built from TRBV28 and TRBJ2-7; TRBD1 agrees at 10 bases. The CDR3 has 16 residues. J was trimmed by 3 bases and V by 5 bases; bases with no gene match: 10. Germline V gene data show CDR1 as MDHEN and CDR2 as SYDVKM. In DNA, the CDR3 is TGTGCCAGCAGTCCCCGACCGGGACAGGGGCACTACGAGCAGTACTTC. As protein: CASSPRPGQGHYEQYF. The entire variable domain, with the rest obtained from reference TRBV28 and TRBJ2-7, is as follows: DVKVTQSSRYLVKRTGEKVFLECVQDMDHENMFWYRQDPGLGLRLIYFSYDVKMKEKGDIPEGYSVSREKKERFSLILESASTNQTSMYLCASSPRPGQGHYEQYFGPGTRLTVT.

The chain combines TRBV9 with TRBJ1-2; D possibly corresponds to TRBD1 (6 bases). The germline CDR1 and CDR2 sequences are SGDLS and YYNGEE. The V and J ends lost 0 bases and 5 bases respectively, with 14 bases between them. This CDR3 contains 15 residues. In DNA, the CDR3 is TGTGCCAGCAGCGTAGGTCCAGGGGTGGAATATGGCTACACCTTC. Protein sequence: CASSVGPGVEYGYTF.

The chain has TRBV4-2 and TRBJ1-5; 7 bases map to TRBD1. The germline CDR1 and CDR2 sequences are LGHNA and YNFKEQ. Trimming at V came to 0 bases and at J to 5 bases, leaving 10 bases not matched to a gene. CDR3 length equals 17 residues. This CDR3 reads CASSQDLVTGVHQPQHF. The CDR3 bases are TGTGCCAGCAGCCAAGATCTAGTTACAGGGGTTCATCAGCCCCAGCATTTT.